This T cell receptor (beta chain) was documented in a study of T cells in tuberculosis. Study-level background: IGRA-negative adolescents, IGRA-positive adolescents with latent tuberculosis and adults with active tuberculosis formed this South African cohort. Samples predate treatment or fall within its first 7 days. General study findings and limits: GEM motif frequencies gave over 55% accuracy; the GMM repertoire gave roughly 90%.

Note on this clone: Its antigen remains unidentified.

The CDR3 totals 14 residues. The ends were cut back, 5 bases at V and 4 bases at J, with 13 bases in the middle. Germline-derived CDR1 and CDR2 are MNHEY and SMNVEV (reference sequence). The time point here: new active TB diagnosis, blood taken before or within 7 days of starting treatment. Patients were newly diagnosed, HIV-seronegative, and aged 18 or older. Sequencing used immunoSEQ multiplex PCR; TCRdb keeps in-frame clones, though not all of them. Among over 30,000 clones listed, more than 85% were seen once. J is TRBJ2-3 and V is TRBV27; D remains ambiguous. This TCR was sampled from an adult with tuberculosis. Sequenced here: PBMCs, sampled at tuberculosis diagnosis. The CDR3 DNA reads as TGTGCCAGCAGTGAGACTTATCCGGCAGATACGCAGTATTTT. This sequence encodes CASSETYPADTQYF.